The clone carrying this T cell receptor (beta chain) was detected only a few times. The antigen remains undetermined. Amplification of TCR beta CDR3 regions used RNA transcripts. Scientists carried out first-round RT-PCR using HTBI primers and then a second-round multiplex PCR. TCRdb re-analysed the multiplex PCR reads in MiXCR, keeping a single row per CDR3 protein. The repertoire holds roughly 1.1 million distinct CDR3 sequences, with around a third as singletons. The authors diagnosed from clinical symptoms, serum thyroxine, TRAb, thyroid ultrasound and orbital computed tomography. The sample is drawn from a study of Graves' ophthalmopathy and Graves' hyperthyroidism. Study-level results: Thyroid clonotypes that were expanded above 0.001 frequency mostly also appeared in blood. The model achieved 55% to 71% sensitivity and roughly 79% specificity for ophthalmopathy progression.

The source material was peripheral blood or thyroid tissue (not recorded which). The receptor was isolated from an adult man with Graves' hyperthyroidism.

The CDR3 nucleotides read TGTGCCAGCAGCGCCGGACAGCCCGCTGGAAACACCATATATTTT. Translated: CASSAGQPAGNTIYF. The V call is TRBV6-4, the J call TRBJ1-3, with a weak D call TRBD1 (6 bases). There are 15 residues in the CDR3. Germline V gene sequence: CDR1 MRHNA, CDR2 SNTAGT. The V end was cut by 6 bases, the J end by 2 bases, with 14 bases between.